Sequencing of this T cell receptor (beta chain) was carried out in a study of cytomegalovirus exposure and HLA in healthy donors. Study results and limitations: Per published accounts, TCR beta sequences correctly predicted the HLA-A and HLA-B alleles of most subjects. Some highly shared sequence variants likely arose as a pipeline artifact. Later findings reportedly placed an Asian-associated ancestry cluster below the approximately 670-donor mean for N-insertions.

Germline CDR1 reads MNHEY; CDR2 reads SMNVEV (reference sequence). V trimming: 6 bases; J trimming: 6 bases; junction bases outside the gene matches: 5. The length of the CDR3 is 13 residues. The PCR used 60 Vbeta and 13 Jbeta primers. TCRdb keeps only in-frame clones here, not all; method: immunoSEQ multiplex PCR. This table holds about 97,000 clones, roughly 82% found once. This clone was counted only a few times. Its antigen is unidentified. The J gene is TRBJ2-3, the V gene TRBV27, with 8 bases lining up with TRBD2. This TCR was recovered from a middle-aged man in good health and CMV-seronegative. Sequenced sample: PBMCs. The CDR3 region has the DNA TGTGCCAGCAGCTCGGGGGGGCCGGATACGCAGTATTTT. Its translation is CASSSGGPDTQYF.